This is a list of T cell receptor beta chains from one sample in a study of blood T cell repertoires in COVID-19. Generated by immunoSEQ multiplex PCR, the TCRdb table keeps only in-frame clones and is missing some. The data contain roughly 75,000 clones, 65% to 90% of them singletons. Material for sequencing was peripheral blood. The origin of the receptors is a man older than 75 with COVID-19, enrolled during active disease. Both conserved end residues are part of each CDR3. Each record gives: V gene, clone size, J gene, D gene, CDR3 protein, CDR3 DNA. D genes are given only for firm matches. Clone size is stated in some rows and not others, as once, few, many or a class when expanded.

TRBV10-2	NA	TRBJ2-1	NA	CATPVTNEQFF	TGCGCCACCCCCGTAACAAATGAGCAGTTCTTC
TRBV5-6	NA	TRBJ1-6	TRBD1	CASSRGRWNSPLHF	TGTGCCAGCAGCAGGGGGCGGTGGAATTCACCCCTCCACTTT
TRBV2	NA	TRBJ2-5	TRBD1	CATGQGARETQYF	TGTGCCACCGGACAGGGGGCGAGAGAGACCCAGTACTTC
TRBV4-3	NA	TRBJ2-5	TRBD2	CASGRGGEETQYF	TGCGCCAGCGGACGGGGGGGCGAAGAGACCCAGTACTTC
TRBV4-3	once	TRBJ2-2	TRBD1	CASSQGQGTGELFF	TGCGCCAGCAGCCAGGGACAGGGAACCGGGGAGCTGTTTTTT
TRBV20-1	NA	TRBJ1-1	NA	CSASSQGTMNTEAFF	TGCAGTGCTAGTTCGCAGGGGACAATGAACACTGAAGCTTTCTTT
TRBV15	NA	TRBJ1-3	NA	CATSLAGSGNTIYF	TGTGCCACCAGCTTGGCGGGCTCTGGAAACACCATATATTTT
TRBV11-1	NA	TRBJ1-1	TRBD1	CASSGTGYGAFF	TGTGCCAGCTCCGGGACAGGGTATGGAGCTTTCTTT
TRBV5-4	NA	TRBJ2-5	NA	CASSSLARETQYF	TGTGCCAGCAGCTCTCTAGCGAGGGAGACCCAGTACTTC
TRBV5-4	NA	TRBJ2-7	TRBD1	CASSSRGRGAEQYF	TGTGCCAGCAGCTCTAGGGGGCGCGGTGCCGAGCAGTACTTC
TRBV11-1	NA	TRBJ1-3	NA	CASSDRHPSEGNTIYF	TGTGCCAGCAGCGATCGACACCCCTCCGAAGGAAACACCATATATTTT
TRBV7-2	NA	TRBJ1-3	NA	CASSLGSPGGNTIYF	TGTGCCAGCAGCTTAGGATCGCCGGGTGGAAACACCATATATTTT
TRBV7-2	NA	TRBJ2-7	NA	CASSLEGGVHPYEQYF	TGTGCCAGCAGCTTAGAGGGCGGGGTTCACCCCTACGAGCAGTACTTC
TRBV4-3	once	TRBJ2-2	NA	CASSQEGAGNTGELFF	TGCGCCAGCAGCCAAGAAGGCGCAGGGAACACCGGGGAGCTGTTTTTT
TRBV5-1	NA	TRBJ2-2	NA	CASRPGVGNTGELFF	TGCGCCAGCAGGCCAGGGGTTGGGAACACCGGGGAGCTGTTTTTT
TRBV28	NA	TRBJ1-4	NA	CASRGVANEKLFF	TGTGCCAGCAGAGGGGTAGCTAATGAAAAACTGTTTTTT
TRBV7-9	NA	TRBJ1-2	NA	CASSPDGGVGYTF	TGTGCCAGCAGCCCCGACGGGGGAGTGGGCTACACCTTC
TRBV9	NA	TRBJ1-2	TRBD1	CASSPRTGGLQLGYTF	TGTGCCAGCAGCCCACGGACAGGGGGCCTCCAGCTTGGCTACACCTTC
TRBV5-1	NA	TRBJ1-1	NA	CASSLPTGFPTEAFF	TGCGCCAGCAGCTTGCCTACAGGGTTCCCTACTGAAGCTTTCTTT
TRBV6-1	once	TRBJ1-3	NA	CASSEWLGQASSYSGNTIYF	TGTGCCAGCAGTGAATGGCTGGGGCAGGCCTCCTCTTACTCTGGAAACACCATATATTTT
TRBV24-1	NA	TRBJ2-5	TRBD1	CATSDFGTGTEETQYF	TGTGCCACCAGTGATTTTGGTACCGGGACAGAAGAGACCCAGTACTTC
TRBV5-1	once	TRBJ1-1	NA	CASSLAGVGTEAFF	TGCGCCAGCAGCTTGGCCGGGGTGGGAACTGAAGCTTTCTTT
TRBV5-1	once	TRBJ1-6	NA	CASSDGVSYNSPLHF	TGCGCCAGCAGCGACGGGGTGTCCTATAATTCACCCCTCCACTTT
TRBV5-1	NA	TRBJ2-1	TRBD2	CASSLGDYYNEQFF	TGCGCCAGCAGCTTGGGGGACTACTACAATGAGCAGTTCTTC
TRBV7-8	NA	TRBJ1-4	NA	CASSTLMQGGNLALFF	TGTGCCAGCAGCACCCTTATGCAGGGAGGGAATCTTGCACTGTTTTTT
TRBV15	NA	TRBJ2-7	TRBD1	CATSRDAGTGGEQYF	TGTGCCACCAGCAGAGACGCCGGGACAGGGGGCGAGCAGTACTTC
TRBV7-9	few	TRBJ1-2	NA	CASSLGGPGGYTF	TGTGCCAGCAGCTTAGGAGGCCCGGGGGGCTACACCTTC
TRBV5-5	NA	TRBJ1-1	NA	CASSYRGGMVGDTEAFF	TGTGCCAGCAGCTACCGGGGAGGGATGGTGGGGGACACTGAAGCTTTCTTT
TRBV19	once	TRBJ1-2	NA	CASSIDRGNGYTF	TGTGCCAGTAGTATAGACAGGGGAAATGGCTACACCTTC
TRBV5-4	once	TRBJ1-3	NA	CASSLVSGRALSGNTIYF	TGTGCCAGCAGCTTGGTGTCAGGGAGGGCCCTCTCTGGAAACACCATATATTTT
TRBV7-9	NA	TRBJ1-2	TRBD1	CASSVSDRGGGYTF	TGTGCCAGCAGCGTGTCCGACAGGGGTGGTGGCTACACCTTC